This T cell receptor (beta chain) is drawn from a study of cytomegalovirus exposure and HLA in healthy donors. Study summary: In terms of ancestry, the Caucasian-associated cluster contained 75% to 90% of the approximately 400 genotyped donors. Study-level results: Confirmation was obtained in vitro that a few CMV-associated chains are specific for CMV antigens. In a later analysis, DRB1 alleles had the most associated TCRs; HLA-C alleles the fewest.

Primers for the PCR totalled 60 Vbeta and 13 Jbeta. Assay: immunoSEQ multiplex PCR; the TCRdb copy retains only in-frame clones and omits some. The sample lists about 180,000 clones; approximately 80% were seen once. Germline loops: CDR1 KGHSH, CDR2 LQKENI. The CDR3 sequence is 14 residues long. Germline trimming cut 5 bases from V and 8 bases from J; bases unmatched to any gene: 6. Points on this clone: Its antigen is as yet unknown.

The clonotype comes from a girl aged 2-10 years in good health and CMV-seropositive. Sequenced material: PBMCs. The chain carries TRBV18 and TRBJ1-4; 9 bases fit TRBD1. The CDR3 loop reads CASSSGTGPEKLFF. Written as DNA, the CDR3 is TGTGCCAGCTCATCTGGGACAGGGCCAGAAAAACTGTTTTTT. Using reference TRBV18 and TRBJ1-4 for the parts outside the CDR3, the full variable domain is NAGVMQNPRHLVRRRGQEARLRCSPMKGHSHVYWYRQLPEEGLKFMVYLQKENIIDESGMPKERFSAEFPKEGPSILRIQQVVRGDSAAYFCASSSGTGPEKLFFGSGTQLSVL.